This entry features one T cell receptor beta chain sequence. Antigen unknown. The CDR3 loop spans 16 amino acids. Trimming stripped 0 bases from V and 8 bases from J, with 17 bases between. Germline V gene lookup returns CDR1 SGHRS and CDR2 YFSETQ. With a J-beta primer mix and a sample-barcoded 5' primer, a second PCR ran about 6 to 11 cycles. TCRdb analysed the 5' RACE reads with MiXCR anew, one entry per CDR3 protein. The sample lists 600,000 to 800,000 distinct CDR3 sequences, around 20% occurring once. This entry comes from a study of blood T cells in healthy people across ages. Study outcomes and limitations: It was the long-lived donors that had more naive CD4+ cells and higher diversity than aged donors.

Healthy individuals of Caucasian origin from Russia, aged roughly 6 to 100, served as donors. Every sample had a minimum of 6.5 million PBMCs isolated. The receptor was isolated from a man aged 65-85 years in good health. Source material: blood. This chain uses TRBV5-1 with TRBJ1-4; a weak D match, TRBD1 (6 bases). The CDR3 region has the DNA TGCGCCAGCAGCTTGGGAAGGACAGAGCTGGGGGAAAAACTGTTTTTT. Translating gives CASSLGRTELGEKLFF.